The clone carrying this TCR beta chain is labeled medium-sized. The entry originates in a study of immune characterization of retroperitoneal liposarcoma. One entry per CDR3 protein, called by TCRdb with MiXCR from the PCR reads. Found here are 1,500 to 2,000 distinct CDR3 sequences, 40% to 50% of them singletons; the top ten hold 20%. The ends lost 11 bases at V and 13 bases at J; junction bases unmatched: 18. This CDR3 spans 15 amino acids. Germline V gene data show CDR1 as MNHNY and CDR2 as SVGAGI (reference sequence). Sequences were obtained from tumor tissue. The V gene is TRBV6-6, the J gene TRBJ2-1; 12 nucleotides agree with TRBD2. The TCR was taken from a female donor with retroperitoneal liposarcoma. Here the CDR3 reads CAGAPGLAGDGTQFF. CDR3 sequence (DNA): TGTGCCGGAGCCCCGGGACTAGCGGGTGATGGGACCCAGTTCTTC.